The sequence of this TCR beta chain was determined in a study of blood T cell repertoires in COVID-19. Measured with immunoSEQ multiplex PCR; TCRdb has only the in-frame clones, and not every one. The table lists 150,000 to 170,000 clones, about 89% of them singletons, with about 0.55% in the top ten. J lost 10 bases, V lost 6 bases, and 7 bases had no gene match. CDR1 is LGHDT and CDR2 is YNNKEL in the germline V gene (reference sequence). CDR3 length: 14 amino acids. This TCR came from a man aged 45 to 65 with acute or convalescent COVID-19. V is TRBV3-1 (or the pseudogene TRBV3-2) and J is TRBJ1-6, with 9 bases that match TRBD1. The source material was peripheral blood. CDR3 sequence reads: CASRTGTGPSPLHF. The DNA for the CDR3 is TGTGCCAGCAGAACCGGGACAGGGCCCTCACCCCTCCACTTT.